These 27 T cell receptor beta chains originate from one sample sequenced in a study of PD-1 blockade in mismatch repair-deficient tumors. Sequencing was performed with immunoSEQ multiplex PCR; in TCRdb, only in-frame clones are kept and a portion is missing. This sample has roughly 120,000 clones, with about 88% found just once. The sample in question was peripheral blood, obtained 72 weeks after starting pembrolizumab. All receptors derive from an adult with mismatch repair-deficient cancer.

This clone was observed a few times. The chain uses TRBV4-2 and TRBJ2-7; 8 bases match TRBD2. The ends lost 4 bases at V and 0 bases at J; junction bases unmatched: 14. CDR3 size: 18 residues. Germline CDR1 and CDR2: LGHNA and YNFKEQ. This chain's CDR3 is CASSRGAGGGLSSYEQYF. CDR3 DNA sequence: TGTGCCAGCAGCCGTGGGGCGGGAGGAGGCCTAAGCTCCTACGAGCAGTACTTC.

The chain recombines TRBV5-6 with TRBJ2-7, with D perhaps TRBD2 (6 bases). Trimming cost V 7 bases and J 0 bases, with 17 bases left between them. The CDR3 is 15 residues long. Germline V gene data show CDR1 as SGHDT and CDR2 as YYEEEE. CDR3 sequence (DNA): TGTGCCAGCGGCCGGATTAGCGGCTTCTCCTACGAGCAGTACTTC. The encoded protein is CASGRISGFSYEQYF.

Of note for this clone: The identical CDR3 is also encoded by other nucleotide sequences in the sample. The CDR3 DNA reads as TGTGCCAGTAGTATTGGCCAGGGATCCTACGAGCAGTACTTC. It codes for CASSIGQGSYEQYF. This chain connects TRBV19 to TRBJ2-7, with a possible D match to TRBD1 (5 bases). V lost 3 bases, J lost 1 base, and 10 bases lay in between. Germline V gives CDR1 LNHDA, CDR2 SQIVND (reference sequence). The CDR3 has 14 amino acids. Complete variable domain (other parts from reference TRBV19 and TRBJ2-7): DGGITQSPKYLFRKEGQNVTLSCEQNLNHDAMYWYRQDPGQGLRLIYYSQIVNDFQKGDIAEGYSVSREKKESFPLTVTSAQKNPTAFYLCASSIGQGSYEQYFGPGTRLTVT.

The chain joins TRBV29-1 to TRBJ2-1; 8 bases agree with TRBD2. The germline V gene has CDR1 SQVTM and CDR2 ANQGSEA. CDR3 length: 14 amino acids. V lost 7 bases and J lost 7; bases outside the gene matches: 12. The CDR3 region has the DNA TGCAGCGCATCCGCGTGGCGGGAGGTAAATGAGCAGTTCTTC. It is translated as CSASAWREVNEQFF.

In DNA, the CDR3 is TGTGCCAGCAGCCCGCCGGGACAGGGAGAATACAATGAGCAGTTCTTC. Its protein is CASSPPGQGEYNEQFF. V and J are TRBV14 and TRBJ2-1; TRBD1 matches at 9 bases. Trimming removed 4 bases from V and 4 bases from J; junction bases left unmatched: 8. The CDR3 runs 16 residues. Germline values: CDR1 SGHDN, CDR2 FVKESK.

DNA of the CDR3: TGTGCCAGCAGCTCCCCCCCCGAGGGGTCGGGTGGCTACACCTTC. Its translation is CASSSPPEGSGGYTF. The genes are TRBV7-9 and TRBJ1-2; TRBD1 might be the D (5 bases). V was trimmed by 4 bases and J by 7 bases, leaving 19 bases between them. Germline lookup yields CDR1 SEHNR and CDR2 FQNEAQ (reference sequence). CDR3 size: 15 residues. Together with reference TRBV7-9 and TRBJ1-2, the CDR3 gives the full variable domain: DTGVSQNPRHKITKRGQNVTFRCDPISEHNRLYWYRQTLGQGPEFLTYFQNEAQLEKSRLLSDRFSAERPKGSFSTLEIQRTEQGDSAMYLCASSSPPEGSGGYTFGSGTRLTVV.

This sequence joins TRBV5-1 and TRBJ2-7, with D tentatively TRBD1 or TRBD2 (5 bases each). Germline assignment: CDR1 SGHRS and CDR2 YFSETQ. V lost 2 bases, J lost 3 bases, and 12 bases lay in between. The CDR3 runs 14 residues. This CDR3 is CASSLRGANYEQYF. The DNA for the CDR3 is TGCGCCAGCAGCTTAAGAGGGGCAAACTACGAGCAGTACTTC.

The chain has TRBV28 and TRBJ2-6, with D possibly being TRBD1 (6 bases). The V gene lost 0 bases and the J gene lost 4 bases, with 13 bases spanning the gap. The CDR3 consists of 17 residues. CDR1 is MDHEN and CDR2 is SYDVKM in the germline V gene. The CDR3, as DNA: TGTGCCAGCAGTTTATGGGGTTCAGGGGCCGGGGCCAACGTCCTGACTTTC. The encoded protein is CASSLWGSGAGANVLTF.

This clone was counted only a few times. CDR3 loop: CASSYKETQYF. CDR3 nucleotides: TGTGCCAGCAGCTATAAAGAGACCCAGTACTTC. J is TRBJ2-5 and V is TRBV7-6; D unclear. V lost 4 bases, J lost 3 bases, and 3 bases lay in between. Germline CDR1 and CDR2: SGHVS and FNYEAQ. CDR3 length: 11 residues.

This chain links TRBV19 with TRBJ2-7; TRBD2 matches 7 bases. The CDR3 is 16 amino acids. The germline CDR1 and CDR2 sequences are LNHDA and SQIVND (reference sequence). V shed 5 bases and J 0 bases; nucleotides not matched to a gene: 10. The CDR3 here is CASSPRAGESSYEQYF. The CDR3, as DNA: TGTGCCAGTAGTCCAAGGGCGGGAGAGTCCTCCTACGAGCAGTACTTC.

This clone was observed a single time. The chain links TRBV11-3 to TRBJ2-3; D perhaps matches TRBD2 (6 bases). V was cut by 5 bases and J by 2 bases, with 17 bases left in between. Per the germline V gene, CDR1 is SGHNT and CDR2 is YENEEA. CDR3 length: 16 residues. The CDR3 DNA reads TGTGCCAGCAGCCTAAGACTAGTTGTGCCCACAGATACGCAGTATTTT. Its translation: CASSLRLVVPTDTQYF.

V is TRBV28 and J is TRBJ1-2; D gene ambiguous. This CDR3 is 13 amino acids long. The germline V gene has CDR1 MDHEN and CDR2 SYDVKM. Trimming took off 7 bases at V and 1 base at J, with 10 bases between the two ends. CDR3 nucleotide sequence: TGTGCCAGCACCTGGGCCGTTAACTATGGCTACACCTTC. This gives the protein CASTWAVNYGYTF.

The chain joins TRBV6-5 to TRBJ1-1; D might be TRBD1 (5 bases). CDR3 length: 14 residues. The germline V and J ends were trimmed by 6 bases and 1 base, with 12 bases remaining between them. The germline V gene encodes CDR1 MNHEY and CDR2 SVGAGI. In DNA form, the CDR3 reads TGTGCCAGCAGACCGGGACGCACGAACACTGAAGCTTTCTTT. It yields the protein CASRPGRTNTEAFF.

This chain joins TRBV5-6 and TRBJ2-5, with a weak D call TRBD2 (5 bases). Per the germline V gene, CDR1 is SGHDT and CDR2 is YYEEEE. The CDR3 loop spans 15 amino acids. V was cut by 5 bases and J by 2 bases, with 16 bases left in between. CDR3 bases: TGTGCCAGCAGGCCCAGGCGGAGGCCACAAGAGACCCAGTACTTC. Translating it yields CASRPRRRPQETQYF. The full variable domain, rest sourced from reference TRBV5-6 and TRBJ2-5, is DAGVTQSPTHLIKTRGQQVTLRCSPKSGHDTVSWYQQALGQGPQFIFQYYEEEERQRGNFPDRFSGHQFPNYSSELNVNALLLGDSALYLCASRPRRRPQETQYFGPGTRLLVL.

This chain joins TRBV6-5 and TRBJ2-1; D is perhaps TRBD1 or TRBD2 (5 bases each). CDR3 length: 11 residues. V was cut by 9 bases and J by 5 bases, with 8 bases left in between. CDR1 MNHEY and CDR2 SVGAGI come from the germline V gene. In nucleotides, the CDR3 is TGTGCCAGTGGGACCAACAATGAGCAGTTCTTC. It translates to CASGTNNEQFF.

This clone has a single count. The chain carries TRBV7-2 and TRBJ2-1; 11 nucleotides line up with TRBD2. V shed 7 bases, J shed 6 bases, and the junction held 17 bases outside the gene matches. Germline V gene lookup returns CDR1 SGHTA and CDR2 FQGNSA. This CDR3 has 18 amino acids. The DNA for the CDR3 is TGTGCCAGCACCCGTAGCGGGAGGGCCATATCATCTTCCAATGAGCAGTTCTTC. Amino acid sequence: CASTRSGRAISSSNEQFF.

The chain is built from TRBV5-1 and TRBJ2-3, with 10 nucleotides matching TRBD2. Germline CDR1 SGHRS, CDR2 YFSETQ. Trimming at V came to 0 bases and at J to 2 bases, leaving 3 bases not matched to a gene. The CDR3 runs 16 residues. CDR3: CASSLGTSGYTDTQYF. The CDR3 nucleotides read TGCGCCAGCAGCTTGGGGACTAGCGGTTACACAGATACGCAGTATTTT. Full variable domain (remainder filled in from reference TRBV5-1 and TRBJ2-3): KAGVTQTPRYLIKTRGQQVTLSCSPISGHRSVSWYQQTPGQGLQFLFEYFSETQRNKGNFPGRFSGRQFSNSRSEMNVSTLELGDSALYLCASSLGTSGYTDTQYFGPGTRLTVL.

V is TRBV6-1 and J is TRBJ2-7; 8 nucleotides line up with TRBD1. The CDR3 extends over 18 amino acids. The V and J ends lost 0 bases and 3 bases, in that order; junction bases with no gene match: 13. Germline CDR1 and CDR2: MNHNS and SASEGT. The DNA for the CDR3 is TGTGCCAGCAGTGAAGCATTGTCAGGGGGCGGCTTTATCTACGAGCAGTACTTC. It encodes CASSEALSGGGFIYEQYF.

CDR3 loop: CAWDGTGRSTNEKLFF. DNA of the CDR3: TGTGCCTGGGACGGGACAGGGCGTTCGACTAATGAAAAACTGTTTTTT. V gene TRBV30 combines with J gene TRBJ1-4, with 9 bases aligning to TRBD1. Germline-derived CDR1 and CDR2 are GTSNPN and SVGIG (reference sequence). The CDR3 runs 16 residues. Trimming removed 5 bases from V and 2 bases from J; junction bases left unmatched: 9. The full variable domain, with the rest looked up from reference TRBV30 and TRBJ1-4, is SQTIHQWPATLVQPVGSPLSLECTVEGTSNPNLYWYRQAAGRGLQLLFYSVGIGQISSEVPQNLSASRPQDRQFILSSKKLLLSDSGFYLCAWDGTGRSTNEKLFFGSGTQLSVL.

The chain joins TRBV28 to TRBJ1-5; the D gene is possibly TRBD1 (5 bases). V was trimmed by 7 bases and J by 2 bases, leaving 15 bases between them. CDR1 MDHEN and CDR2 SYDVKM come from the germline V gene. This CDR3 has 15 residues. The CDR3 sequence is CASIRGGDGNQPQHF. The CDR3 DNA reads TGTGCCAGCATCCGTGGGGGGGACGGCAATCAGCCCCAGCATTTT.

Turning to this clone: Other nucleotide sequences from this sample produce the same CDR3. The chain recombines TRBV28 with TRBJ2-7; 7 bases are a match to TRBD1. Germline V gene lookup returns CDR1 MDHEN and CDR2 SYDVKM. With V trimmed by 3 bases and J by 2 bases, 7 bases remained unmatched. The CDR3 has 15 amino acids. CDR3 loop: CASSLVRQGAYEQYF. The DNA for the CDR3 is TGTGCCAGCAGTTTGGTCAGGCAGGGGGCCTACGAGCAGTACTTC.

The chain links TRBV11-3 to TRBJ2-1, with TRBD2 identical over 7 bases. V dropped 0 bases and J dropped 7; count of bases not matched to a gene: 3. CDR3 length equals 14 residues. Germline CDR1 and CDR2: SGHNT and YENEEA. The CDR3 is CASSLEPSGNEQFF. CDR3 in DNA: TGTGCCAGCAGCTTAGAACCTAGCGGTAATGAGCAGTTCTTC.

The chain couples TRBV27 to TRBJ2-7; TRBD2 matches 12 bases. Germline V gene data show CDR1 as MNHEY and CDR2 as SMNVEV (reference sequence). The V gene end was trimmed by 5 bases and the J gene end by 2 bases; junction bases not matched to a gene: 4. CDR3 length: 15 amino acids. The chain's CDR3 is CASSTLAGGAYEQYF. CDR3 DNA: TGTGCCAGCAGTACTCTAGCGGGAGGGGCCTACGAGCAGTACTTC.

In nucleotides, the CDR3 is TGTGCCAGCAGCGGTTACAGGGGATTCTACGAGCAGTACTTC. Its translation: CASSGYRGFYEQYF. The gene calls are TRBV7-6 and TRBJ2-7; TRBD1 matches at 7 bases. V lost 5 bases to trimming and J lost 3 bases; unmatched junction nucleotides: 7. The CDR3 runs 14 residues. The V gene's germline CDR1 is SGHVS and CDR2 FNYEAQ.

The chain recombines TRBV11-2 with TRBJ2-7; TRBD2 matches 8 bases. There are 15 residues in the CDR3. Trimming cost V 2 bases and J 4 bases; bases outside gene matches: 7. Per the germline V gene, CDR1 is SGHAT and CDR2 is FQNNGV. The CDR3 DNA sequence: TGTGCCAGCAGCTTATATTCACTAGCGGAGTACGAGCAGTACTTC. This gives the protein CASSLYSLAEYEQYF.

This CDR3 reads CASSYPPRGSNQPQHF. The CDR3 DNA follows: TGTGCCAGCAGTTATCCCCCCAGGGGAAGCAATCAGCCCCAGCATTTT. The chain links TRBV6-5 to TRBJ1-5; maybe TRBD1 (6 bases). V lost 3 bases, J lost 1 base, and 13 bases lay in between. The V gene's germline CDR1 is MNHEY and CDR2 SVGAGI. This CDR3 contains 16 residues.

This clone has just one count. This chain links TRBV18 with TRBJ2-7; perhaps TRBD2 as D (6 bases). V was trimmed by 2 bases and J by 6 bases, leaving 14 bases between them. This CDR3 region has 14 residues. Germline CDR1 is KGHSH and CDR2 is LQKENI. The CDR3 nucleotides are TGTGCCAGCTCACCAGGCGGGGCCGGTGGCGAGCAGTACTTC. Protein product: CASSPGGAGGEQYF.